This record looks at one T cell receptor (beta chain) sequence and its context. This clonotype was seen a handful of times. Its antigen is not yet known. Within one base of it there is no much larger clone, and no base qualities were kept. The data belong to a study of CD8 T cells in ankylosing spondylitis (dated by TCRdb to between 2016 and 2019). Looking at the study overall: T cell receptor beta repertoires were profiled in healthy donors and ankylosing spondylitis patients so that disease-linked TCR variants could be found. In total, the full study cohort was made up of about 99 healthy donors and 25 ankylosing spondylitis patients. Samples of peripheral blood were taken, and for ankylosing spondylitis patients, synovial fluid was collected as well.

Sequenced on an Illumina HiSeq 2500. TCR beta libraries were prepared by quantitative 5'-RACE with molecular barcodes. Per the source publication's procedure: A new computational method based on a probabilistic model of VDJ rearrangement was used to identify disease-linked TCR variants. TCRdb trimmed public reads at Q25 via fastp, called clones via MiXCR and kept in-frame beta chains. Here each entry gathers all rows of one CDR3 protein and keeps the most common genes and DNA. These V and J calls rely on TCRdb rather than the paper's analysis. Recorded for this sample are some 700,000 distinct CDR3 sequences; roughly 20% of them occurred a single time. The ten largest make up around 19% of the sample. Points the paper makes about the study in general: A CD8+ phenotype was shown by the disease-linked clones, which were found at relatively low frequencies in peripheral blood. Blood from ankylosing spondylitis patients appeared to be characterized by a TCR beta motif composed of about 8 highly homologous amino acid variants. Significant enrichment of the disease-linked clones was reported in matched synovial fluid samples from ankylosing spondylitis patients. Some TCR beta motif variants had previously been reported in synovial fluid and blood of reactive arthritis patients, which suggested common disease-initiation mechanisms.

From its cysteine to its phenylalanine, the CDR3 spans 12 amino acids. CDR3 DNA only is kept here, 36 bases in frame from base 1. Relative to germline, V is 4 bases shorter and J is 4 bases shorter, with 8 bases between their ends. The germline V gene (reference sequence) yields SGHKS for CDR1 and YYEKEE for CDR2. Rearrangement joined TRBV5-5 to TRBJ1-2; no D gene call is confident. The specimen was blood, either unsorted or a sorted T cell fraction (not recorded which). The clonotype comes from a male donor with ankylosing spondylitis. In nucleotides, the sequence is TGTGCCAGCAGCCCCGCGCTCTATGGCTACACCTTC. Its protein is CASSPALYGYTF. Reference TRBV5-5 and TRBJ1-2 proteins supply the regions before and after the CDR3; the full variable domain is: DAGVTQSPTHLIKTRGQQVTLRCSPISGHKSVSWYQQVLGQGPQFIFQYYEKEERGRGNFPDRFSARQFPNYSSELNVNALLLGDSALYLCASSPALYGYTFGSGTRLTVV.